These T cell receptor beta chains were read from a single sample in a study of CD8+ T cells in alopecia areata. Using immunoSEQ multiplex PCR, the repertoire was profiled, and TCRdb retains in-frame clones only, with some absent. The sample yields 200,000 to 250,000 clones, over 60% seen once. The source material was CD4+ T cells sorted from blood, sampled at week 4, from a patient treated with tofacitinib. The receptors stem from a human donor with alopecia areata. Both conserved end residues are part of each CDR3. The order of the fields is clone size, D gene, J gene, V gene, CDR3 DNA, CDR3 protein. D genes are given only for firm matches. Clone size is given for some rows only: seen once, a few or many times, or a class if the clone is expanded.

clone size: few; D gene: -; J gene: TRBJ1-2; V gene: TRBV5-1; CDR3 DNA: TGCGCCAGCAGCTTAAGTATTCAGGCAAACTATGGCTACACCTTC; CDR3 protein: CASSLSIQANYGYTF
clone size: -; D gene: -; J gene: TRBJ2-5; V gene: TRBV29-1; CDR3 DNA: TGCAGCGTCCGCCCCGGGACATACCAAGAGACCCAGTACTTC; CDR3 protein: CSVRPGTYQETQYF
clone size: -; D gene: -; J gene: TRBJ1-5; V gene: TRBV7-2; CDR3 DNA: TGTGCCAGCAGCTTAGACCCAGGGTCGCAGCCCCAGCATTTT; CDR3 protein: CASSLDPGSQPQHF
clone size: once; D gene: -; J gene: TRBJ1-1; V gene: TRBV29-1; CDR3 DNA: TGCAGCGTCCGTGCACAGGTCATGAACACTGAAGCTTTCTTT; CDR3 protein: CSVRAQVMNTEAFF
clone size: -; D gene: -; J gene: TRBJ1-1; V gene: TRBV7-9; CDR3 DNA: TGTGCCAGCAGCCGGGACGGAGCTTTCTTT; CDR3 protein: CASSRDGAFF
clone size: -; D gene: -; J gene: TRBJ1-4; V gene: TRBV9; CDR3 DNA: TGTGCCAGCAGCGTAGGAAGGGCCGAAAAACTGTTTTTT; CDR3 protein: CASSVGRAEKLFF
clone size: -; D gene: -; J gene: TRBJ1-2; V gene: TRBV5-6; CDR3 DNA: TGTGCCAGCAGCTATAGGGGGACAATCTCGGTCTATGGCTACACCTTC; CDR3 protein: CASSYRGTISVYGYTF
clone size: -; D gene: -; J gene: TRBJ2-1; V gene: TRBV29-1; CDR3 DNA: TGCAGCGTTGAAGTGAACCTGGACAATGAGCAGTTCTTC; CDR3 protein: CSVEVNLDNEQFF
clone size: -; D gene: -; J gene: TRBJ2-4; V gene: TRBV29-1; CDR3 DNA: TGCAGCGTAATCAGGTCCACAGGGTTAGCCAAAAACATTCAGTACTTC; CDR3 protein: CSVIRSTGLAKNIQYF
clone size: -; D gene: TRBD1; J gene: TRBJ1-5; V gene: TRBV18; CDR3 DNA: TGTGCCAGCTCACCGGACAGGAATCAGCCCCAGCATTTT; CDR3 protein: CASSPDRNQPQHF
clone size: -; D gene: -; J gene: TRBJ1-1; V gene: TRBV29-1; CDR3 DNA: TGCAGCGTTGATGAGGGCCTGAACACTGAAGCTTTCTTT; CDR3 protein: CSVDEGLNTEAFF
clone size: -; D gene: -; J gene: TRBJ2-4; V gene: TRBV30; CDR3 DNA: TGTGCCTGGAGTCGCGGGGTGGGAAACATTCAGTACTTC; CDR3 protein: CAWSRGVGNIQYF
clone size: few; D gene: -; J gene: TRBJ2-5; V gene: TRBV7-9; CDR3 DNA: TGTGCCAGCAGCTTCGGTGGCCAGGGGACCCAGTACTTC; CDR3 protein: CASSFGGQGTQYF
clone size: few; D gene: -; J gene: TRBJ1-6; V gene: TRBV30; CDR3 DNA: TGTGCCTGGAGTCACCTAACGGATAATTCACCCCTCCACTTT; CDR3 protein: CAWSHLTDNSPLHF
clone size: -; D gene: -; J gene: TRBJ2-3; V gene: TRBV2; CDR3 DNA: TGTGCCAGCTCCCTAGGGGACCGGAGGACAGATACGCAGTATTTT; CDR3 protein: CASSLGDRRTDTQYF
clone size: -; D gene: -; J gene: TRBJ2-3; V gene: TRBV11-3; CDR3 DNA: TGTGCCAGCAGCCACGGTGGAGATACGCAGTATTTT; CDR3 protein: CASSHGGDTQYF
clone size: -; D gene: -; J gene: TRBJ1-2; V gene: TRBV18; CDR3 DNA: TGTGCCAGCTCACCACGGGTCAGCCCTCAATCGGGCTACACCTTC; CDR3 protein: CASSPRVSPQSGYTF
clone size: -; D gene: -; J gene: TRBJ1-1; V gene: TRBV5-1; CDR3 DNA: TGCGCCAGCAGCTTGATTAAGGGCAGCGGAGCTTTCTTT; CDR3 protein: CASSLIKGSGAFF
clone size: -; D gene: TRBD1; J gene: TRBJ1-6; V gene: TRBV4-1; CDR3 DNA: TGCGCCAGCAGCCCCGAGAGGGGGCAAAATAATTCACCCCTCCACTTT; CDR3 protein: CASSPERGQNNSPLHF
clone size: few; D gene: -; J gene: TRBJ2-2; V gene: TRBV5-8; CDR3 DNA: TGTGCCAGCAGCTCCTTGACAGGTTATAACACCGGGGAGCTGTTTTTT; CDR3 protein: CASSSLTGYNTGELFF
clone size: -; D gene: TRBD1; J gene: TRBJ2-1; V gene: TRBV30; CDR3 DNA: TGTGCCTGGGCTCAGGACAGGGGCATTGAGCAGTTCTTC; CDR3 protein: CAWAQDRGIEQFF
clone size: -; D gene: TRBD1; J gene: TRBJ1-2; V gene: TRBV5-6; CDR3 DNA: TGTGCCAGCAGCCTGGACAGGGGGGTTAACTATGGCTACACCTTC; CDR3 protein: CASSLDRGVNYGYTF
clone size: -; D gene: -; J gene: TRBJ2-1; V gene: TRBV7-9; CDR3 DNA: TGTGCCAGCAGCCATGGGGCCCGTGGGCAGAGCTCCTACAATGAGCAGTTCTTC; CDR3 protein: CASSHGARGQSSYNEQFF
clone size: -; D gene: TRBD2; J gene: TRBJ2-5; V gene: TRBV25-1; CDR3 DNA: TGTGCCAGCAGTCCCCAAAGGACTAGCGGGGGGGCCGTGTACTTC; CDR3 protein: CASSPQRTSGGAVYF